The 23 T cell receptor beta chains in this list originate from one sample, sequenced in a study of T cells after yellow fever vaccination. TCRdb reanalysed the 5' RACE reads using MiXCR and keeps one entry per CDR3 protein. The data show hundreds of thousands of distinct CDR3 sequences, with under 20% seen just once and about a sixth held by the top ten. Sequencing was performed on PBMCs, taken before the yellow fever booster vaccination. The source of these receptors is a man aged 18 to 30 who received the YFV17D yellow fever vaccine.

This clonotype has more than one count but fewer than ten. The V call is TRBV29-1, the J call TRBJ1-1; a weak D match, TRBD1 (5 bases). The CDR3 totals 12 residues. Trimming cost V 7 bases and J 2 bases, with 11 bases left between them. Germline assignment: CDR1 SQVTM and CDR2 ANQGSEA. CDR3: CSGTTVNTEAFF. The CDR3 DNA follows: TGCAGCGGAACGACAGTAAACACTGAAGCTTTCTTT.

The chain joins TRBV4-3 to TRBJ1-2; 9 bases line up with TRBD1. The V and J ends lost 3 bases and 7 bases, in that order; junction bases with no gene match: 9. The CDR3 length is 15 residues. The germline V gene encodes CDR1 LGHNA and CDR2 YSLEER. In nucleotides, the CDR3 is TGCGCCAGCAGCCACGCACCGGGACAGGGACGTGGCTACACCTTC. Protein: CASSHAPGQGRGYTF.

This clonotype was observed a few times. The chain employs TRBV27 and TRBJ2-5, with 9 bases matching TRBD1. The CDR3 has 12 residues. CDR1 MNHEY and CDR2 SMNVEV come from the germline V gene (reference sequence). With V trimmed by 7 bases and J by 4 bases, 1 base remained unmatched. The CDR3 region is CASMTGGETQYF. For the CDR3, the DNA is TGTGCCAGCATGACAGGGGGAGAGACCCAGTACTTC.

V is TRBV4-3 and J is TRBJ2-1; D is unresolved. Per germline, CDR1 LGHNA and CDR2 YSLEER. Trimming removed 0 bases from V and 7 bases from J, with 10 bases in between. The CDR3 is 14 amino acids. The CDR3 reads CASSQDQRRNEQFF. The CDR3 DNA sequence: TGCGCCAGCAGCCAAGACCAACGGCGGAATGAGCAGTTCTTC.

As concerns this clonotype: Since a much larger clone is just one base distant, this may be a read error. The rearrangement uses TRBV7-2 and TRBJ2-3; D is uncertain. CDR3 length: 14 residues. Germline V gives CDR1 SGHTA, CDR2 FQGNSA. CDR3 region: CASRTGFSTDTQDF. For the CDR3, the DNA is TGTGCCAGCAGAACGGGCTTTAGCACAGATACGCAGGATTTT.

The chain couples TRBV5-1 to TRBJ2-7; D is unresolved. Trimming left V 4 bases short and J 0 bases short, with 14 bases between. In germline, CDR1 is SGHRS, CDR2 YFSETQ. The CDR3 contains 15 residues. The CDR3 loop is CASSPGAGSSYEQYV. In DNA form, the CDR3 reads TGCGCCAGCAGCCCTGGAGCAGGCAGCTCCTACGAGCAGTACGTC.

The CDR3 region has the DNA TGTGCCAGCAGCGGATGGAGTCCACGACAGGCCTACGAGCAGTACGTC. Amino acids: CASSGWSPRQAYEQYV. The chain has TRBV5-6 and TRBJ2-7; D perhaps matches TRBD1 (6 bases). Germline V gives CDR1 SGHDT, CDR2 YYEEEE. This CDR3 is 16 amino acids long. Trimming cost V 4 bases and J 2 bases, with 19 bases left between them.

This clonotype was counted a few times. The V gene is TRBV15, the J gene TRBJ1-1, with TRBD1 identical over 7 bases. CDR3 length: 16 amino acids. Germline V gives CDR1 LNHNV, CDR2 YYDKDF (reference sequence). The V segment lost 0 bases and the J segment 4 bases; nucleotides outside the gene matches: 8. CDR3 coding DNA: TGTGCCACCAGCAGAGATGTAAGGGGGCTGAGCACTGAAGCTTTCTTT. Its translation is CATSRDVRGLSTEAFF.

This clonotype was picked up many times. The chain links TRBV5-1 to TRBJ1-2, with D possibly matching TRBD1 (6 bases). CDR1 is SGHRS and CDR2 is YFSETQ in the germline V gene. There are 14 residues in the CDR3. The V gene lost 6 bases and the J gene lost 2 bases, with 14 bases spanning the gap. CDR3 DNA: TGCGCCAGCACCCGCGGCCAGGGGAACTATGGCTACACCTTC. It codes for CASTRGQGNYGYTF.

This clonotype was picked up a small number of times. This chain uses TRBV6-6 with TRBJ2-7, with 8 bases aligning to TRBD1. In germline, CDR1 is MNHNY, CDR2 SVGAGI (reference sequence). V lost 8 bases and J lost 4; bases outside the gene matches: 7. The CDR3 is 13 residues long. The CDR3 bases are TGTGCCAGCGGGCGGGACAGGTCGTACGAGCAGTACGTC. Protein sequence: CASGRDRSYEQYV.

In its sample, this clonotype was seen a few times. The rearrangement links TRBV7-7 to TRBJ2-5; TRBD2 might be the D (7 bases). This CDR3 is built from 16 residues. The ends were cut back, 0 bases at V and 2 bases at J, with 13 bases in the middle. Germline V gives CDR1 SSHAT, CDR2 FNYEAQ (reference sequence). As DNA, the CDR3 is TGTGCCAGCAGCTTAGCGGGCGGGGGCTATCAAGAGACCCAGTACTTC. This gives the protein CASSLAGGGYQETQYF.

This clonotype was picked up a small number of times. CDR3: CASSPQGSRVEKLFF. DNA for the CDR3: TGTGCCAGCAGTCCTCAGGGGTCACGGGTTGAAAAACTGTTTTTT. The genes are TRBV12-3 or TRBV12-4 and TRBJ1-4, with TRBD1 as a possible D gene (6 bases). CDR3 length: 15 amino acids. V was shortened by 5 bases and J by 7 bases, with 17 bases between the two germline ends.

The chain couples TRBV19 to TRBJ1-5, with TRBD1 identical over 7 bases. CDR1 and CDR2 from the germline V gene are LNHDA and SQIVND (reference sequence). V trimming: 7 bases; J trimming: 0 bases; junction bases outside the gene matches: 9. The CDR3 is 16 residues long. The CDR3 nucleotides are TGTGCCAGTAAAGTGGTGGCAGGGGGTAGCAATCAGCCCCAGCATTTT. Its translation: CASKVVAGGSNQPQHF.

In its sample, this clonotype was seen a few times. The chain joins TRBV5-5 to TRBJ2-1; TRBD2 aligns across 9 bases. Germline lookup yields CDR1 SGHKS and CDR2 YYEKEE (reference sequence). The CDR3 is 15 amino acids. The V gene end was trimmed by 1 base and the J gene end by 4 bases; junction bases not matched to a gene: 3. The CDR3 reads CASSLRSGGYNEQFF. CDR3 nucleotides: TGTGCCAGCAGCTTGAGGAGCGGGGGGTACAATGAGCAGTTCTTC.

This clonotype was observed at least ten times. The chain combines TRBV9 with TRBJ2-5; 7 bases align to TRBD1. This CDR3 spans 18 amino acids. CDR1 is SGDLS and CDR2 is YYNGEE in the germline V gene. Trimming took 4 bases from V and 5 from J; bases not matched to a gene: 20. For the CDR3, the DNA is TGTGCCAGCAGCCCATCCTTCTCGATGACAGGGCGTGAGGAGACCCAGTACTTC. Amino acids: CASSPSFSMTGREETQYF.

This clonotype was counted between two and nine times. This rearrangement joins TRBV5-5 to TRBJ2-3, with TRBD1 identical over 12 bases. The trim removed 4 bases at V and 2 bases at J, leaving 8 bases unmatched. CDR1 is SGHKS, CDR2 YYEKEE, per germline (reference sequence). The CDR3 consists of 17 residues. In nucleotides, the CDR3 is TGTGCCAGCAGCCCCGGGACAGGGGGCGCCGACACAGATACGCAGTATTTT. Protein product: CASSPGTGGADTDTQYF.

The rearrangement uses TRBV5-4 and TRBJ2-3; TRBD2 agrees at 10 bases. Germline V gene sequence: CDR1 SGHNT, CDR2 YYREEE (reference sequence). The trim removed 3 bases at V and 3 bases at J, leaving 13 bases unmatched. CDR3 length: 18 residues. In DNA form, the CDR3 reads TGTGCCAGCAGCTACGAAAGAGGACTAGCGGCAGAAACAGATACGCAGTATTTT. Amino acid sequence: CASSYERGLAAETDTQYF.

This clonotype was observed a handful of times. J is TRBJ2-3 and V is TRBV11-3, with 15 bases identical to TRBD2. The CDR3 runs to 17 residues. Germline V gene lookup returns CDR1 SGHNT and CDR2 YENEEA. The trim removed 5 bases at V and 4 bases at J, leaving 7 bases unmatched. Written as DNA, the CDR3 is TGTGCCAGCAGCCGATTGGGACTAGCGGGGGGCCCAGATACGCAGTATTTT. This gives the protein CASSRLGLAGGPDTQYF.

In its sample, this clonotype was seen many times. V usage is TRBV20-1 and J usage is TRBJ1-2; tentative D call: TRBD1 (5 bases). The CDR3 length is 12 residues. Germline V gene data show CDR1 as DFQATT and CDR2 as SNEGSKA (reference sequence). V was shortened by 5 bases and J by 0 bases, with 7 bases between the two germline ends. CDR3 coding DNA: TGCAGTGCTCTGACAGCTAACTATGGCTACACCTTC. The encoded protein is CSALTANYGYTF.

This clonotype was counted at least ten times. V is TRBV5-1 and J is TRBJ2-7; TRBD2 is a possible D gene (6 bases). The ends were cut back, 5 bases at V and 2 bases at J, with 14 bases in the middle. Per germline, CDR1 SGHRS and CDR2 YFSETQ. This CDR3 contains 14 residues. CDR3 DNA: TGCGCCAGCAGTACCCGAGCGGGCCCCTACGAGCAGTACTTC. Its translation is CASSTRAGPYEQYF.

This chain uses TRBV11-2 with TRBJ2-1; 10 nucleotides align to TRBD2. J lost 10 bases, V lost 6 bases, and 9 bases had no gene match. In germline, CDR1 is SGHAT, CDR2 FQNNGV. The length of the CDR3 is 14 residues. The CDR3 loop is CASSPSGGPREQFF. Here the CDR3 DNA reads TGTGCCAGCAGTCCTAGCGGGGGCCCCCGGGAGCAGTTCTTC.

Comment on this clonotype: Sequence at one end of the junction differs from germline and may be a read error. The J gene is TRBJ1-2, the V gene TRBV6-1; 7 nucleotides agree with TRBD1. CDR3 size: 10 residues. Germline V gives CDR1 MNHNS, CDR2 SASEGT. In DNA, the CDR3 is TGTGCCAGCAGTTTGGGACAGATCTCCTTC. Protein product: CASSLGQISF.

This clonotype was observed a handful of times. The CDR3 spells CASSRSGQGVEQFF. The CDR3 DNA follows: TGTGCCAGCAGCAGGAGCGGACAGGGGGTTGAGCAGTTCTTC. The gene calls are TRBV7-9 and TRBJ2-1; TRBD1 matches at 10 bases. Germline V CDR1 and CDR2: SEHNR, FQNEAQ (reference sequence). CDR3 length equals 14 residues. The trim removed 5 bases at V and 9 bases at J, leaving 7 bases unmatched.